This T cell receptor (beta chain) was captured in a study of blood T cell repertoires in COVID-19 (dated by TCRdb to the early 2020s). In the study overall: Samples covering the acute and convalescent phases of COVID-19 were provided by collaborators in the United States, Italy and Spain. The prospective study material was composed of cDNA or gDNA derived from T cells, B-cell-depleted T cells, or PBMCs. Deeply sampled blood TCRbeta repertoires from subjects exposed to, actively infected with, or recovered from COVID-19 were included in the dataset. A freely available public database, intended as a resource for researchers studying the immune response to SARS-CoV-2, is where the repertoires were released. The samples were drawn from two sources: the first 160 participants of the ongoing ImmuneRACE study, and 1,254 subjects contributed by 6 global collaborators. Sample metadata almost always included a de-identified subject ID, COVID-19 status, age in years and sex. Where available, HLA class I and class II types were taken from metadata supplied by the sample provider and were not determined by assay-based typing. Summary of the overall study and its limitations: How much clinical and demographic metadata was included differed by source and by participant, and the metadata was provided uncurated.

Whole blood was collected in K2EDTA tubes by collaborating institutions according to the institutions' own protocols. Collaborator samples were shipped for TCRbeta analysis as frozen whole blood, isolated PBMCs, or DNA extracted from either sample type. Concerning this clone: No cognate antigen has been identified for it. No quality values exist for individual bases; no much larger clone is one base distant.

V lost 4 bases and J lost 2 bases; the stretch between them is 4 bases long. CDR1 and CDR2 (SGHAT, FQNNGV) derive from the germline V gene. The CDR3 runs 12 residues from the cysteine to the phenylalanine. This entry keeps only the CDR3 DNA: 36 bases, framed from base 1. TCRbeta CDR3 regions were amplified from genomic DNA using the immunoSEQ Assay, a bias-controlled multiplex PCR. In the source study's methods: The number of nucleated cells in each sample was estimated by amplification of reference gene primers within the assay. Sequence reads were collapsed and filtered to measure the absolute abundance of every unique TCRbeta CDR3 rearrangement. For each sample, productive Simpson clonality was calculated as the square root of Simpson's diversity index across productive rearrangements. TCRdb holds this immuneACCESS table with in-frame rearrangements only. Some clones are missing; in checked studies, unresolved V genes explain under half, and the rest has no known cause. The V and J calls and clone size are taken from that table; D and trimming were inferred from the DNA. Recorded for this sample are 150,000 to 190,000 clones; about four fifths of them occurred a single time. The ten most abundant clones make up roughly 3.6% of the sample.

The TCR was taken from a woman of 80 years or more with acute or convalescent COVID-19. Sequenced sample: peripheral blood. The sequence joins TRBV11-2 to TRBJ2-3; too little of a D gene remains to name it. In nucleotide form, the sequence is TGTGCCAGCAGCTACAACACAGATACGCAGTATTTT. Its protein reads: CASSYNTDTQYF.